A selection of T cell receptor beta chains follows, all from one sample in a study of radiation and T cells in renal cell carcinoma. Here immunoSEQ multiplex PCR was the method, and the copy in TCRdb shows in-frame clones only, minus some. This table has around 100,000 clones, roughly 82% appearing once. The sequences come from blood, collected from a patient whose treatment included radiotherapy and nephrectomy. The receptors stem from a man in his 60s with renal cell carcinoma. Each CDR3 is given with its conserved first and last residue. D genes are given only for firm matches. Some rows have no size entry. The others give once, few or many, or a class for an expanded clone.

d_call j_call v_call clone_size cdr3_aa cdr3_nt
- TRBJ1-5 TRBV5-6 - CASSLKGLKPQHF TGTGCCAGCAGCTTGAAAGGGTTGAAGCCCCAGCATTTT
- TRBJ2-1 TRBV7-3 - CASSRLPGALIEQFF TGTGCCAGCAGCCGGTTACCGGGAGCCCTGATTGAGCAGTTCTTC
TRBD2 TRBJ2-1 TRBV6-9 - CASSWPPAGSYNEQFF TGTGCCAGCAGTTGGCCACCAGCGGGGTCCTACAATGAGCAGTTCTTC
TRBD1 TRBJ2-7 TRBV7-2 - CASSLANQGAYEQYF TGTGCCAGCAGCTTAGCGAATCAGGGGGCCTACGAGCAGTACTTC
- TRBJ1-1 TRBV29-1 - CSVAFRFMNTEAFF TGCAGCGTTGCGTTCCGCTTTATGAACACTGAAGCTTTCTTT
- TRBJ1-5 TRBV27 - CASSPTTAYQPQHF TGTGCCAGCAGTCCTACGACAGCTTATCAGCCCCAGCATTTT
TRBD2 TRBJ2-7 TRBV2 few CASSEILAGVGEQYF TGTGCCAGCAGCGAAATACTAGCGGGAGTTGGCGAGCAGTACTTC
TRBD2 TRBJ2-7 TRBV6-5 - CASSFQTSGLGEQYF TGTGCCAGCAGTTTCCAGACTAGCGGGCTAGGGGAGCAGTACTTC
TRBD1 TRBJ2-6 TRBV19 - CATTGQGLISGANVLTF TGTGCCACCACGGGACAGGGCCTAATCTCTGGGGCCAACGTCCTGACTTTC
TRBD1 TRBJ2-1 TRBV6-4 - CASSQTGGYEQFF TGTGCCAGCAGTCAGACAGGGGGCTATGAGCAGTTCTTC
TRBD2 TRBJ2-1 TRBV5-4 - CASSLGLAGMGEQFF TGTGCCAGCAGCTTGGGACTAGCGGGAATGGGTGAGCAGTTCTTC
- TRBJ2-1 TRBV4-2 few CASSQGAEQFF TGTGCCAGCAGCCAAGGAGCGGAGCAGTTCTTC
TRBD2 TRBJ2-5 TRBV2 - CASIREGHETQYF TGTGCCAGCATTCGGGAGGGCCATGAGACCCAGTACTTC
- TRBJ2-7 TRBV2 - CASSPGRSIYEQYF TGTGCCAGCAGCCCGGGACGCTCGATCTACGAGCAGTACTTC
TRBD1 TRBJ1-2 TRBV7-9 few CASSENSGTVLRGYTF TGTGCCAGCAGCGAAAACTCCGGGACAGTGCTTCGTGGCTACACCTTC
- TRBJ1-2 TRBV27 - CASSLVGRRGYYGYTF TGTGCCAGCAGTTTGGTGGGTAGGAGGGGCTACTATGGCTACACCTTC
TRBD1 TRBJ1-4 TRBV19 - CASSGTGLNEKLFF TGTGCCAGTAGCGGGACAGGTCTGAATGAAAAACTGTTTTTT
TRBD2 TRBJ2-5 TRBV9 - CASSLSGTGKETQYF TGTGCCAGCAGCCTTAGCGGGACGGGCAAAGAGACCCAGTACTTC
- TRBJ1-5 TRBV2 - CASSEERGTSQPQHF TGTGCCAGCAGTGAAGAAAGGGGCACGAGTCAGCCCCAGCATTTT
TRBD2 TRBJ2-1 TRBV15 - CATSRGLAGGTEQFF TGTGCCACCAGCAGAGGATTAGCGGGGGGGACTGAGCAGTTCTTC
TRBD2 TRBJ2-3 TRBV5-1 - CASSLVPSGGYTDTQYF TGCGCCAGCAGCTTAGTCCCTAGCGGGGGTTACACAGATACGCAGTATTTT
- TRBJ2-1 TRBV7-5 - CARSLDIAGSTYNEQFF TGTGCCAGAAGCTTAGACATAGCGGGGAGTACCTACAATGAGCAGTTCTTC
- TRBJ1-1 TRBV19 - CASSSNQNTEAFF TGTGCCAGTAGTAGTAATCAGAACACTGAAGCTTTCTTT
TRBD1 TRBJ2-1 TRBV10-3 - CAIRGQSSYNEQFF TGTGCCATCAGGGGACAGAGCTCCTACAATGAGCAGTTCTTC
TRBD2 TRBJ2-7 TRBV5-6 - CASSLTSGNYEQYF TGTGCCAGCAGCTTGACTAGCGGGAACTACGAGCAGTACTTC
- TRBJ2-2 TRBV5-1 - CASSLVDRPGELFF TGCGCCAGCAGCTTGGTTGACAGGCCCGGGGAGCTGTTTTTT
- TRBJ2-3 TRBV7-2 once CASRSLPRSTQYF TGTGCCAGCAGGAGTCTCCCGAGGTCCACGCAGTATTTT
TRBD1 TRBJ2-2 TRBV28 - CASSSLGQGKNTGELFF TGTGCCAGCAGTTCTCTCGGACAGGGGAAAAACACCGGGGAGCTGTTTTTT
- TRBJ1-1 TRBV6-5 - CASSYLETLSAEAFF TGTGCCAGCAGTTACTTGGAGACACTTAGCGCTGAAGCTTTCTTT
- TRBJ2-7 TRBV7-9 - CASSSRGGDEQYF TGTGCCAGCAGCTCAAGGGGCGGCGACGAGCAGTACTTC
TRBD2 TRBJ2-3 TRBV2 - CASSVLLGWWREGRDTDTQYF TGTGCCAGCAGTGTCTTGCTCGGTTGGTGGCGGGAGGGCCGGGACACAGATACGCAGTATTTT
- TRBJ2-1 TRBV5-8 - CASSVVGLHNEQFF TGTGCCAGCAGCGTCGTGGGGCTACACAATGAGCAGTTCTTC
TRBD1 TRBJ2-1 TRBV6-4 few CASRRQGNLIYNEQFF TGTGCCAGCAGGCGACAGGGGAACCTAATATACAATGAGCAGTTCTTC
TRBD1 TRBJ1-4 TRBV10-2 - CASREDRVSNEKLFF TGCGCCAGCAGGGAAGACAGGGTCTCTAATGAAAAACTGTTTTTT
- TRBJ1-4 TRBV14 - CASSQEYLFNEKLFF TGTGCCAGCAGCCAAGAGTACCTCTTTAATGAAAAACTGTTTTTT
- TRBJ1-4 TRBV2 - CASTGGTPRSVFELFF TGTGCCAGCACTGGGGGGACACCGCGCTCCGTTTTTGAACTGTTTTTT
TRBD2 TRBJ2-5 TRBV5-1 - CASSVLLAGGQETQYF TGCGCCAGCAGCGTCCTACTAGCGGGAGGACAAGAGACCCAGTACTTC
- TRBJ2-2 TRBV7-6 - CASSLRMREVDTGELFF TGTGCCAGCAGCCTTAGAATGCGGGAAGTCGACACCGGGGAGCTGTTTTTT
- TRBJ1-1 TRBV27 - CARGRRGVNTEAFF TGTGCCAGGGGACGAAGAGGCGTGAACACTGAAGCTTTCTTT
- TRBJ2-5 TRBV19 - CASSQTGRVETQYF TGTGCCAGTAGCCAGACAGGGAGGGTAGAGACCCAGTACTTC
TRBD1 TRBJ1-5 TRBV29-1 many CSVRDRGGQPQHF TGCAGCGTTCGGGACAGGGGAGGACAGCCCCAGCATTTT
TRBD2 TRBJ2-7 TRBV6-5 - CASSFSLAVSYEQYF TGTGCCAGCAGTTTCAGCCTAGCGGTCTCCTACGAGCAGTACTTC
- TRBJ2-6 TRBV14 once CASSQDPPDTGPSSGANVLTF TGTGCCAGCAGCCAAGATCCGCCGGATACTGGCCCCTCCTCTGGGGCCAACGTCCTGACTTTC
TRBD1 TRBJ1-3 TRBV2 few CASSVVTGGPGNTIYF TGTGCCAGCAGTGTTGTGACAGGGGGTCCTGGAAACACCATATATTTT
TRBD1 TRBJ1-2 TRBV27 - CASSFTGDYGYTF TGTGCCAGCAGTTTTACAGGGGACTATGGCTACACCTTC
- TRBJ1-2 TRBV6-6 few CASSYEAIQVGGYTF TGTGCCAGCAGTTACGAAGCAATACAGGTTGGCGGCTACACCTTC